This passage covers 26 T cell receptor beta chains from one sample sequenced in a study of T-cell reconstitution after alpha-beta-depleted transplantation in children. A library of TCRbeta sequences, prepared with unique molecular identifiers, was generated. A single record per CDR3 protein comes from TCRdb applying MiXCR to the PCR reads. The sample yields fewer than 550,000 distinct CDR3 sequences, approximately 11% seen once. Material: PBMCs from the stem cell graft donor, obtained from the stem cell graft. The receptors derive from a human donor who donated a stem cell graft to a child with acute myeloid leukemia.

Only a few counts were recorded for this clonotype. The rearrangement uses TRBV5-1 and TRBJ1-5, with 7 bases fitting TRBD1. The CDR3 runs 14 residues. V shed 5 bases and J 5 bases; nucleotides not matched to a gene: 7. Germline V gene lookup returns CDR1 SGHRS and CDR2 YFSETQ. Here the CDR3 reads CASRSGQSDQPQHF. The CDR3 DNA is TGCGCCAGCAGATCGGGACAGTCTGATCAGCCCCAGCATTTT. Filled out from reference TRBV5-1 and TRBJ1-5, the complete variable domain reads KAGVTQTPRYLIKTRGQQVTLSCSPISGHRSVSWYQQTPGQGLQFLFEYFSETQRNKGNFPGRFSGRQFSNSRSEMNVSTLELGDSALYLCASRSGQSDQPQHFGDGTRLSIL.

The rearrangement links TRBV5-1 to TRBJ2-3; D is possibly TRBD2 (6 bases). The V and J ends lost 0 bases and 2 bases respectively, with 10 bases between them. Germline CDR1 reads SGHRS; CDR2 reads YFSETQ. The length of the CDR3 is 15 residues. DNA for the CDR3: TGCGCCAGCAGCTTGGGTGGGGACTCCACAGATACGCAGTATTTT. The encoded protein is CASSLGGDSTDTQYF.

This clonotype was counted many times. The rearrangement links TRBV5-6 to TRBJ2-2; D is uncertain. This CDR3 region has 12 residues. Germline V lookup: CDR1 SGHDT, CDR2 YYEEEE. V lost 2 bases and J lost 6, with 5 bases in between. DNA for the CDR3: TGTGCCAGCAGCTTTAATGCCGGGGAGCTGTTTTTT. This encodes CASSFNAGELFF.

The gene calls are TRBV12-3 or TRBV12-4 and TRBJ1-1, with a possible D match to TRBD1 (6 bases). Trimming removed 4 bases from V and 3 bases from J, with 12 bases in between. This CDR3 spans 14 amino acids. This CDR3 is CASSYRGPDTEAFF. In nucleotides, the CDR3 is TGTGCCAGCAGTTATCGGGGGCCTGACACTGAAGCTTTCTTT.

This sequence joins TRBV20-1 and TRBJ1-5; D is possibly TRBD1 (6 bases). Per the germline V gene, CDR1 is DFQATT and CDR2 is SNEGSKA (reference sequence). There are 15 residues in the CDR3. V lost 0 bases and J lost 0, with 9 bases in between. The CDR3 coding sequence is TGCAGTGCTAGAGAGTACAGGGATAGCAATCAGCCCCAGCATTTT. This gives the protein CSAREYRDSNQPQHF.

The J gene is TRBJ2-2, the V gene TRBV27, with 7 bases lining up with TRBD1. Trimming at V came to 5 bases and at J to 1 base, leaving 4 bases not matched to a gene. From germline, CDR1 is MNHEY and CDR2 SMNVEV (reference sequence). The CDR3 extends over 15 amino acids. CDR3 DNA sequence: TGTGCCAGCAGTGTCTGGACAGGGAACACCGGGGAGCTGTTTTTT. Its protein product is CASSVWTGNTGELFF.

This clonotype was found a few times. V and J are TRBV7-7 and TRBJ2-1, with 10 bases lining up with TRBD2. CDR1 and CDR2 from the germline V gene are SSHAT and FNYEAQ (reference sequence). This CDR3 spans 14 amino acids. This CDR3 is CASERLAGVDEQFF. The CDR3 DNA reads TGTGCTAGCGAGAGGCTAGCGGGAGTTGATGAGCAGTTCTTC.

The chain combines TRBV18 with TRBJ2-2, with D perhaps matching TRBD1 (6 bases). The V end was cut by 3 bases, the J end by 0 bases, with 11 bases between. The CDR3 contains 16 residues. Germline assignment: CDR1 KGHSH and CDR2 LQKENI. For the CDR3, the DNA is TGTGCCAGCTCACCGCAGACAGGTTCGAACACCGGGGAGCTGTTTTTT. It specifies CASSPQTGSNTGELFF.

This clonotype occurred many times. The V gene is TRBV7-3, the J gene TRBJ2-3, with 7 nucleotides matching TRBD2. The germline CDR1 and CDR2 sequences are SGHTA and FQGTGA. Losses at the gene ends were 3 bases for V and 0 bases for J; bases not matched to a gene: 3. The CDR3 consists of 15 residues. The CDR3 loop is CASSFSSGSTDTQYF. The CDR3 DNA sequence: TGTGCCAGCAGCTTTTCTAGCGGAAGCACAGATACGCAGTATTTT. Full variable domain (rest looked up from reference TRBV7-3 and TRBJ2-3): GAGVSQTPSNKVTEKGKYVELRCDPISGHTALYWYRQSLGQGPEFLIYFQGTGAADDSGLPNDRFFAVRPEGSVSTLKIQRTERGDSAVYLCASSFSSGSTDTQYFGPGTRLTVL.

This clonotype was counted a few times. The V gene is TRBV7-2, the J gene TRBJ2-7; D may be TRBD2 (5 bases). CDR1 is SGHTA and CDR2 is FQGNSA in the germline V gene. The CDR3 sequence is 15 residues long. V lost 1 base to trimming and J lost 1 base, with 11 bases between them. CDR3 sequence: CASSLGSAVSYEQYF. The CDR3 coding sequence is TGTGCCAGCAGCTTAGGGTCAGCGGTATCCTACGAGCAGTACTTC.

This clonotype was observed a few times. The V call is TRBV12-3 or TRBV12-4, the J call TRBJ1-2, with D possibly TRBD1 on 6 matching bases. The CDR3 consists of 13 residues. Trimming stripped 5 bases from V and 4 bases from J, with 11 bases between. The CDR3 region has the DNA TGTGCCAGCAGTCACACAGGGTTCTATGGCTACACCTTC. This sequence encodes CASSHTGFYGYTF.

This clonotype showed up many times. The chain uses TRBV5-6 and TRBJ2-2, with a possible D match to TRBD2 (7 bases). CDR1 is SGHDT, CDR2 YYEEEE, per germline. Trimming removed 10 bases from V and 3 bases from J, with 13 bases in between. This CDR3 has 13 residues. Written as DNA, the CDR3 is TGTGCCGTACGGGGGGCGTACACCGGGGAGCTGTTTTTT. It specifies CAVRGAYTGELFF. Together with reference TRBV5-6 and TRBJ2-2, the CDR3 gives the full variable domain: DAGVTQSPTHLIKTRGQQVTLRCSPKSGHDTVSWYQQALGQGPQFIFQYYEEEERQRGNFPDRFSGHQFPNYSSELNVNALLLGDSALYLCAVRGAYTGELFFGEGSRLTVL.

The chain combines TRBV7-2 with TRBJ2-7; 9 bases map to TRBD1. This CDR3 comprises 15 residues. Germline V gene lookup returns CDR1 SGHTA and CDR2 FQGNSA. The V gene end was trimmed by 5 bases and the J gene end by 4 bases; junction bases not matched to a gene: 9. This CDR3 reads CASSPSTGGPYEQYV. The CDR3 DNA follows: TGTGCCAGCAGCCCATCGACAGGGGGGCCTTACGAGCAGTACGTC.

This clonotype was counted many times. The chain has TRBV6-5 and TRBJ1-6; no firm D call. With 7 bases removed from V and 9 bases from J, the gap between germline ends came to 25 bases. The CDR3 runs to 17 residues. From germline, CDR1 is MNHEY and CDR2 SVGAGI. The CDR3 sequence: CASTAVNIGFVVSPLHF. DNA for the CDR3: TGTGCCAGCACCGCCGTAAACATCGGGTTTGTTGTTTCACCCCTCCACTTT.

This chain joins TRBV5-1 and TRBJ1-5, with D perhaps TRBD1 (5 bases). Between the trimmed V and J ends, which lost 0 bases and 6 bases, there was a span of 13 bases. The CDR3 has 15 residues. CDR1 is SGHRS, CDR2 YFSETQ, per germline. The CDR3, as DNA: TGCGCCAGCAGCTTGGACGGGGGGTCGGGTCAGCCCCAGCATTTT. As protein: CASSLDGGSGQPQHF.

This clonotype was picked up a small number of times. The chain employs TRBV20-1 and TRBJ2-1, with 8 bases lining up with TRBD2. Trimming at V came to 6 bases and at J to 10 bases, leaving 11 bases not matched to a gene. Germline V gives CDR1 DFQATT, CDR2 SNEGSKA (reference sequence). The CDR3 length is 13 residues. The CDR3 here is CSAPGGGRIEQFF. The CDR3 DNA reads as TGCAGTGCCCCGGGGGGGGGCCGAATCGAGCAGTTCTTC.

CDR3 sequence (DNA): TGCAGCGTTGGTGACAGGGGGAATGCTGAAGCTTTCTTT. Its translation: CSVGDRGNAEAFF. The gene calls are TRBV29-1 and TRBJ1-1; 9 bases line up with TRBD1. The CDR3 contains 13 residues. Germline CDR1 reads SQVTM; CDR2 reads ANQGSEA. The J segment lost 6 bases and the V segment lost 4 bases, leaving 6 bases of the junction unmatched.

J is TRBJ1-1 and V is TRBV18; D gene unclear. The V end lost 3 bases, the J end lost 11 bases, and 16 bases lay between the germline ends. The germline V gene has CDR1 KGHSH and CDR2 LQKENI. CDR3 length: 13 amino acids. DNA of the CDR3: TGTGCCAGCTCACCCCAAAGGACGGGGTCGGCTTTCTTT. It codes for CASSPQRTGSAFF.

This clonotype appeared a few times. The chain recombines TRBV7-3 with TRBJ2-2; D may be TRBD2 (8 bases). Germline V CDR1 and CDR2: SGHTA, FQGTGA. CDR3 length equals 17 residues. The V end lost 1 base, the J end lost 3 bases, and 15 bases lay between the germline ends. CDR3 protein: CASSLNRGAGDTGELFF. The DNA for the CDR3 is TGTGCCAGCAGCTTAAACAGGGGAGCGGGAGACACCGGGGAGCTGTTTTTT.

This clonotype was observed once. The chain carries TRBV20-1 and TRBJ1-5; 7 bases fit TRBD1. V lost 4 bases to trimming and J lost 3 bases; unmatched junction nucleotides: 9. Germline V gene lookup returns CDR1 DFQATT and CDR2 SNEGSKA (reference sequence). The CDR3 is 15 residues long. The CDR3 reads CSATTGNWYNQPQHF. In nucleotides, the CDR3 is TGCAGTGCTACGACAGGGAATTGGTACAATCAGCCCCAGCATTTT.

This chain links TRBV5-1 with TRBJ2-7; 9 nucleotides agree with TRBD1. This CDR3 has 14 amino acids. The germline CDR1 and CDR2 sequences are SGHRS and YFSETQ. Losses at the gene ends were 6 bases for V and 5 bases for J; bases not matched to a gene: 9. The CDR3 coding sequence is TGCGCCAGCAACCTCGACAGGGGGAACCACGAGCAGTACTTC. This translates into CASNLDRGNHEQYF.

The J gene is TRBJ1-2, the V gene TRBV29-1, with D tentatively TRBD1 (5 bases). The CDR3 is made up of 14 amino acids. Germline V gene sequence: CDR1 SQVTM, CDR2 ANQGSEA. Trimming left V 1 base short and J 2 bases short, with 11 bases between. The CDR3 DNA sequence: TGCAGCGTTGAAGGGATGGGGGGGAACTATGGCTACACCTTC. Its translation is CSVEGMGGNYGYTF. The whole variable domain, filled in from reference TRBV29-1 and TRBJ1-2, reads SAVISQKPSRDICQRGTSLTIQCQVDSQVTMMFWYRQQPGQSLTLIATANQGSEATYESGFVIDKFPISRPNLTFSTLTVSNMSPEDSSIYLCSVEGMGGNYGYTFGSGTRLTVV.

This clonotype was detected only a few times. DNA of the CDR3: TGCAGTGCTAGGACTAGCGGTTACACAGATACGCAGTATTTT. Its protein is CSARTSGYTDTQYF. This chain connects TRBV20-1 to TRBJ2-3; 9 nucleotides agree with TRBD2. Losses at the gene ends were 3 bases for V and 2 bases for J; bases not matched to a gene: 3. The CDR3 runs to 14 residues. Germline CDR1 is DFQATT and CDR2 is SNEGSKA (reference sequence).

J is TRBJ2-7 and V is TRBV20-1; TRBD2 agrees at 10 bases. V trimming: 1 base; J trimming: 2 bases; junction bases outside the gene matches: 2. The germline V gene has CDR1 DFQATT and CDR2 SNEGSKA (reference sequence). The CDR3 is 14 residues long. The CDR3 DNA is TGCAGTGCTAGAGGACTAGCGGGCGCCTACGAGCAGTACTTC. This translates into CSARGLAGAYEQYF.

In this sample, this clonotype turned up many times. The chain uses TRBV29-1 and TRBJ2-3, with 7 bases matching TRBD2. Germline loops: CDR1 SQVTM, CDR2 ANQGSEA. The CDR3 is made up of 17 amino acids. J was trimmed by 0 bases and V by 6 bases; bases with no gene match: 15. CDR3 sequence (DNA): TGCAGCGTGGATGACCGAGGTCCTAGCGGAAGCACAGATACGCAGTATTTT. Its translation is CSVDDRGPSGSTDTQYF.

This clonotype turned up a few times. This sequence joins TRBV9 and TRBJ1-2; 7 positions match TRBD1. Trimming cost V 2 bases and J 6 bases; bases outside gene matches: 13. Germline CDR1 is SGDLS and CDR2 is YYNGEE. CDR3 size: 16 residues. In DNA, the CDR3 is TGTGCCAGCAGCGTCAGCTCCGGGACAGTAAGGGATGGCTACACCTTC. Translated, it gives CASSVSSGTVRDGYTF.